A single sample gave rise to the 32 T cell receptor beta chains below, sequenced in a study of T cell responses to AZD1222 COVID-19 vaccine. Measured with immunoSEQ multiplex PCR; TCRdb has only the in-frame clones, and not every one. Of roughly 140,000 clones listed, about 93% were seen once; the top ten hold roughly 5%. This specimen consisted of peripheral blood, obtained on day 0 of AZD1222 vaccination. These receptors were taken from an adult in good health.

V gene TRBV29-1 combines with J gene TRBJ2-3; 8 bases are shared with TRBD2. The CDR3 spans 14 residues. The ends lost 4 bases at V and 2 bases at J; junction bases unmatched: 5. Germline V gene lookup returns CDR1 SQVTM and CDR2 ANQGSEA. This CDR3 is CSVGKRGTTDTQYF. As DNA, the CDR3 is TGCAGCGTTGGTAAGCGGGGGACCACAGATACGCAGTATTTT.

The chain recombines TRBV12-3 or TRBV12-4 with TRBJ2-5; perhaps TRBD1 as D (6 bases). The CDR3 loop spans 13 amino acids. V was trimmed by 1 base and J by 5 bases, leaving 8 bases between them. CDR3 in DNA: TGTGCCAGCAGTTTAGGGACAGCCGAGACCCAGTACTTC. Residues: CASSLGTAETQYF.

This clone is labeled medium-sized. This chain links TRBV5-4 with TRBJ2-5; D is uncertain. Trimming shortened V by 4 bases and J by 0 bases, and 4 bases separated the two germline ends. The CDR3 extends over 12 amino acids. Germline V CDR1 and CDR2: SGHNT, YYREEE (reference sequence). The CDR3 DNA sequence: TGTGCCAGCAGCCTGGACCAAGAGACCCAGTACTTC. This translates into CASSLDQETQYF.

The J gene is TRBJ2-1, the V gene TRBV28; D not certain. CDR1 is MDHEN, CDR2 SYDVKM, per germline. V lost 4 bases and J lost 5, with 6 bases in between. The CDR3 consists of 12 residues. This CDR3 reads CASSSYNNEQFF. CDR3 DNA: TGTGCCAGCAGTTCCTACAACAATGAGCAGTTCTTC.

This rearrangement joins TRBV12-3 or TRBV12-4 to TRBJ2-1, with a possible D match to TRBD2 (7 bases). Trimming shortened V by 2 bases and J by 10 bases, and 12 bases separated the two germline ends. The CDR3 is 13 residues long. The CDR3 DNA is TGTGCCAGCAGTTTATTGGGGAGGGGGGAGCAGTTCTTC. Translating gives CASSLLGRGEQFF.

This chain links TRBV6-2 or TRBV6-3 with TRBJ1-5; D gene uncertain. The germline CDR1 and CDR2 sequences are MNHEY and SVGEGT. The CDR3 extends over 13 amino acids. The germline V and J ends were trimmed by 4 bases and 3 bases, with 7 bases remaining between them. The CDR3: CASSFKINQPQHF. The CDR3 nucleotides read TGTGCCAGCAGTTTTAAAATCAATCAGCCCCAGCATTTT.

The V call is TRBV12-1, the J call TRBJ1-1. TRBV12-1 is marked as a pseudogene. The CDR3 runs to 17 residues. The CDR3: CASSCLQEVGEVTEAFF. The CDR3 coding sequence is TGTGCCAGCAGCTGCCTCCAGGAGGTGGGGGAAGTAACTGAAGCTTTCTTT.

V and J are TRBV27 and TRBJ1-6; D unclear. CDR3 length: 14 residues. Per germline, CDR1 MNHEY and CDR2 SMNVEV (reference sequence). Trimming removed 6 bases at V and 0 bases at J, with 6 bases between. CDR3 DNA: TGTGCCAGCAGGGAGAGCTCCTATAATTCACCCCTCCACTTT. It codes for CASRESSYNSPLHF.

This sequence joins TRBV7-2 and TRBJ2-7; 9 bases fit TRBD2. The CDR3 consists of 16 residues. V lost 1 base and J lost 4; bases outside the gene matches: 8. The germline V gene has CDR1 SGHTA and CDR2 FQGNSA. CDR3 sequence reads: CASSLESTSGSYEQYF. The CDR3 DNA sequence: TGTGCCAGCAGCTTAGAGTCTACTAGCGGGTCTTACGAGCAGTACTTC.

The chain recombines TRBV5-1 with TRBJ2-5; D may correspond to TRBD1 or TRBD2 (5 bases each). Trimming shortened V by 0 bases and J by 2 bases, and 17 bases separated the two germline ends. The length of the CDR3 is 17 residues. Germline-derived CDR1 and CDR2 are SGHRS and YFSETQ. In DNA, the CDR3 is TGCGCCAGCAGCTTGGACCCTACAGTGTGGGGGCAAGAGACCCAGTACTTC. Translation: CASSLDPTVWGQETQYF.

This rearrangement joins TRBV9 to TRBJ2-1, with TRBD2 identical over 12 bases. CDR3 size: 16 residues. Germline CDR1 is SGDLS and CDR2 is YYNGEE. V lost 3 bases, J lost 6 bases, and 7 bases stayed unmatched. CDR3 bases: TGTGCCAGCAGCGCGTCGGGACTAGCGGGCTTCAATGAGCAGTTCTTC. Protein product: CASSASGLAGFNEQFF.

J is TRBJ2-5 and V is TRBV28, with 7 bases fitting TRBD1. The germline V gene has CDR1 MDHEN and CDR2 SYDVKM. Trimming removed 1 base from V and 0 bases from J; junction bases left unmatched: 8. This CDR3 has 17 residues. CDR3 sequence: CASSLSAAGTDQETQYF. CDR3 bases: TGTGCCAGCAGTTTATCGGCTGCCGGGACAGACCAAGAGACCCAGTACTTC.

This chain uses TRBV7-2 with TRBJ2-2, with D possibly matching TRBD1 (6 bases). Trimming removed 2 bases at V and 7 bases at J, with 14 bases between. The CDR3 has 15 amino acids. Looked up from germline, CDR1 is SGHTA and CDR2 is FQGNSA. The CDR3 nucleotides are TGTGCCAGCAGCTTAAGTTTGGGGGCAGGCGGGGAGCTGTTTTTT. Protein product: CASSLSLGAGGELFF.

The chain combines TRBV4-3 with TRBJ1-1; a possible D gene is TRBD1 (6 bases). Germline CDR1 and CDR2: LGHNA and YSLEER. Between the trimmed V and J ends, which lost 0 bases and 7 bases, there was a span of 18 bases. CDR3 size: 16 residues. Here the CDR3 reads CASSQDRAGATIEAFF. The CDR3 coding sequence is TGCGCCAGCAGCCAAGATCGAGCAGGGGCGACGATTGAAGCTTTCTTT.

The chain employs TRBV14 and TRBJ1-2; tentative D call: TRBD1 (6 bases). There are 13 residues in the CDR3. V lost 4 bases and J 10 bases, leaving 16 bases between the germline ends. Germline V gene lookup returns CDR1 SGHDN and CDR2 FVKESK. CDR3 amino acids: CASSPTNPGVYTF. In DNA, the CDR3 is TGTGCCAGCAGCCCTACTAATCCAGGGGTCTACACCTTC.

This clone has only one observation. The rearrangement joins TRBV6-2 or TRBV6-3 to TRBJ1-1; the D gene is possibly TRBD1 (5 bases). This CDR3 is 14 amino acids long. Germline CDR1 MNHEY, CDR2 SVGEGT. Trimming took 2 bases from V and 5 from J, leaving 12 bases between them. In DNA, the CDR3 is TGTGCCAGCAGTTACGAAGAGGGGAGGACTGAAGCTTTCTTT. Protein product: CASSYEEGRTEAFF.

The genes are TRBV30 and TRBJ2-1, with TRBD1 matching over 7 bases. The V gene end was trimmed by 2 bases and the J gene end by 9 bases; junction bases not matched to a gene: 10. This CDR3 has 14 amino acids. Germline values: CDR1 GTSNPN, CDR2 SVGIG (reference sequence). CDR3 residues: CAWSIEGAHGEQFF. DNA for the CDR3: TGTGCCTGGAGTATTGAGGGGGCGCATGGTGAGCAGTTCTTC.

The V gene is TRBV4-1, the J gene TRBJ2-7; the D gene is possibly TRBD1 (6 bases). The CDR3 length is 14 residues. The V gene lost 0 bases and the J gene lost 7 bases, with 13 bases spanning the gap. Per the germline V gene, CDR1 is MGHRA and CDR2 is YSYEKL. CDR3 protein: CASSQDRGSWEQYF. The DNA for the CDR3 is TGCGCCAGCAGCCAAGACAGGGGTTCTTGGGAGCAGTACTTC.

The genes are TRBV7-3 and TRBJ1-5; a weak D match, TRBD1 (6 bases). Germline-derived CDR1 and CDR2 are SGHTA and FQGTGA. Between the trimmed V and J ends, which lost 1 base and 1 base, there was a span of 8 bases. The CDR3 spans 15 residues. The CDR3 protein is CASSLKGGSNQPQHF. The CDR3, as DNA: TGTGCCAGCAGCTTAAAGGGGGGAAGCAATCAGCCCCAGCATTTT. Filled out from reference TRBV7-3 and TRBJ1-5, the complete variable domain reads GAGVSQTPSNKVTEKGKYVELRCDPISGHTALYWYRQSLGQGPEFLIYFQGTGAADDSGLPNDRFFAVRPEGSVSTLKIQRTERGDSAVYLCASSLKGGSNQPQHFGDGTRLSIL.

The chain combines TRBV25-1 with TRBJ2-3; D is undetermined. V dropped 3 bases and J dropped 4 bases, with 11 bases sitting between them. This CDR3 region has 14 residues. Germline loops: CDR1 MGHDK, CDR2 SYGVNS. CDR3 DNA: TGTGCCAGCAGTGATTCGCATCCGTCAGATACGCAGTATTTT. Translating it yields CASSDSHPSDTQYF.

The V gene is TRBV14, the J gene TRBJ1-5; no clear D gene. V lost 3 bases and J 1 base, leaving 4 bases between the germline ends. This CDR3 has 13 amino acids. In germline, CDR1 is SGHDN, CDR2 FVKESK. The CDR3 bases are TGTGCCAGCAGCCACGGCAGCAATCAGCCCCAGCATTTT. This sequence encodes CASSHGSNQPQHF.

This chain links TRBV19 with TRBJ2-5; TRBD1 aligns across 9 bases. V gave up 9 bases and J gave up 1 base; unmatched junction bases: 6. This CDR3 has 14 amino acids. Germline V gene lookup returns CDR1 LNHDA and CDR2 SQIVND (reference sequence). CDR3: CASSGTGFQETQYF. CDR3 bases: TGTGCCAGCTCCGGGACAGGGTTCCAAGAGACCCAGTACTTC.

This chain uses TRBV6-2 or TRBV6-3 with TRBJ1-2; the match to TRBD1 covers 8 bases. Germline V lookup: CDR1 MNHEY, CDR2 SVGEGT. The V gene end was trimmed by 6 bases and the J gene end by 4 bases; junction bases not matched to a gene: 4. This CDR3 has 13 amino acids. CDR3 loop: CASSRDRSYGYTF. CDR3 in DNA: TGTGCCAGCAGCCGGGACAGGAGCTATGGCTACACCTTC.

The chain carries TRBV9 and TRBJ1-1; 7 bases map to TRBD1. Looked up from germline, CDR1 is SGDLS and CDR2 is YYNGEE. The CDR3 is made up of 17 amino acids. With V trimmed by 0 bases and J by 1 base, 9 bases remained unmatched. This CDR3 is CASSVADRVGPNTEAFF. The CDR3 nucleotides read TGTGCCAGCAGCGTAGCCGACAGGGTAGGGCCGAACACTGAAGCTTTCTTT. The whole variable domain, filled in from reference TRBV9 and TRBJ1-1, reads DSGVTQTPKHLITATGQRVTLRCSPRSGDLSVYWYQQSLDQGLQFLIQYYNGEERAKGNILERFSAQQFPDLHSELNLSSLELGDSALYFCASSVADRVGPNTEAFFGQGTRLTVV.

This clone has only one observation. This chain links TRBV7-6 with TRBJ2-7; D may be TRBD1 (6 bases). Trimming took off 5 bases at V and 0 bases at J, with 20 bases between the two ends. CDR3 length equals 17 residues. Germline loops: CDR1 SGHVS, CDR2 FNYEAQ. The CDR3 sequence: CASSLSPTGLSSYEQYF. DNA of the CDR3: TGTGCCAGCAGCCTTTCCCCGACAGGCTTAAGCTCCTACGAGCAGTACTTC.

This chain links TRBV3-1 (or the pseudogene TRBV3-2) with TRBJ1-5, with 7 bases fitting TRBD1. The CDR3 spans 15 residues. Germline trimming cut 0 bases from V and 6 bases from J; bases unmatched to any gene: 5. Germline-derived CDR1 and CDR2 are LGHDT and YNNKEL (reference sequence). The CDR3 nucleotides read TGTGCCAGCAGCCAAGACCAGGGGGGTCGTCAGCCCCAGCATTTT. Translated: CASSQDQGGRQPQHF.

The chain couples TRBV2 to TRBJ1-3; 11 positions agree with TRBD1. Looked up from germline, CDR1 is SNHLY and CDR2 is FYNNEI. The CDR3 runs 16 residues. The V segment lost 6 bases and the J segment 0 bases; nucleotides outside the gene matches: 4. The CDR3 region is CASSRTGGASGNTIYF. As DNA, the CDR3 is TGTGCCAGCAGCCGGACAGGGGGCGCCTCTGGAAACACCATATATTTT.

The J gene is TRBJ2-3, the V gene TRBV19; 7 bases are a match to TRBD1. The germline V gene encodes CDR1 LNHDA and CDR2 SQIVND (reference sequence). The CDR3 has 12 amino acids. The V and J ends lost 6 bases and 6 bases, in that order; junction bases with no gene match: 3. This CDR3 reads CASRTGADTQYF. CDR3 in DNA: TGTGCCAGTAGAACAGGGGCTGATACGCAGTATTTT.

The chain combines TRBV21-1 with TRBJ2-7; TRBD1, as called in the table, went unchecked against the DNA. TRBV21-1 is noted as a pseudogene. The CDR3 is made up of 18 amino acids. CDR3 region: CASSKSKPRDRGSYEQYF. In DNA, the CDR3 is TGTGCCAGCAGCAAATCTAAGCCCCGGGACAGGGGTTCGTACGAGCAGTACTTC.

The J gene is TRBJ2-1, the V gene TRBV3-1 (or the pseudogene TRBV3-2), with 8 bases lining up with TRBD2. Germline CDR1 reads LGHDT; CDR2 reads YNNKEL (reference sequence). With 1 base clipped from V and 2 bases from J, the junction kept 1 base outside the gene matches. The CDR3 is made up of 15 amino acids. The CDR3 DNA reads TGTGCCAGCAGCCAAGCCGGGGGGGCCTACAATGAGCAGTTCTTC. It yields the protein CASSQAGGAYNEQFF.

Here the CDR3 reads CASGLGGGRTYEQYF. DNA for the CDR3: TGTGCTAGTGGTTTAGGAGGTGGGCGAACCTACGAGCAGTACTTC. The chain couples TRBV12-5 to TRBJ2-7, with D tentatively TRBD2 (5 bases). The CDR3 sequence is 15 residues long. Trimming removed 3 bases from V and 2 bases from J, with 14 bases in between. The germline CDR1 and CDR2 sequences are LGHNT and FRNRAP.

The rearrangement joins TRBV5-4 to TRBJ2-7; maybe TRBD2 (5 bases). Between the trimmed V and J ends, which lost 2 bases and 4 bases, there was a span of 10 bases. The CDR3 runs to 13 residues. CDR1 and CDR2 from the germline V gene are SGHNT and YYREEE (reference sequence). The CDR3 loop reads CASSFGVRYEQYF. The CDR3 nucleotides read TGTGCCAGCAGCTTCGGGGTAAGATACGAGCAGTACTTC.